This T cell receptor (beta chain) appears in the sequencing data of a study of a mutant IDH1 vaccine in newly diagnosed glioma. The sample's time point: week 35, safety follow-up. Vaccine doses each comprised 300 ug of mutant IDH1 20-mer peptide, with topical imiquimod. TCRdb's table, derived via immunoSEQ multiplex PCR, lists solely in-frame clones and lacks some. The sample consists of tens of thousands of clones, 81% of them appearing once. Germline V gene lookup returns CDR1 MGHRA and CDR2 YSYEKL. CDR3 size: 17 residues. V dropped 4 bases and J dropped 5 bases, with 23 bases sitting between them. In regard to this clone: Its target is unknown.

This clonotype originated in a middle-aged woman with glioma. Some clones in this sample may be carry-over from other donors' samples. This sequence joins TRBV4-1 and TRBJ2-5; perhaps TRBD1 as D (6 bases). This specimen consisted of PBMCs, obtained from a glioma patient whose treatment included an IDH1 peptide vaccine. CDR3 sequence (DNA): TGCGCCAGCAGCCCGAGGGACAAGGGTGCCGCTGGGGAGACCCAGTACTTC. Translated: CASSPRDKGAAGETQYF.